Each of the 10 T cell receptor beta chains below was sequenced from the same sample in a study of blood T cell repertoires in COVID-19. The method was immunoSEQ multiplex PCR; TCRdb's version includes in-frame clones alone and lacks a portion of them. There are 360,000 or so clones in the sample; almost 90% occur only once, and about 0.94% lies in the top ten. The sequenced sample was PBMCs or T cells enriched from blood (not recorded which). All receptors derive from a woman in her 30s who had been exposed to COVID-19.

Details on this clone: The sample contains more than one DNA sequence encoding this CDR3. The V call is TRBV6-5, the J call TRBJ1-1; 8 bases line up with TRBD1. Trimming removed 3 bases from V and 2 bases from J; junction bases left unmatched: 5. Germline loops: CDR1 MNHEY, CDR2 SVGAGI. This CDR3 has 15 amino acids. CDR3 loop: CASSYSGQGNTEAFF. The CDR3 DNA reads as TGTGCCAGCAGTTATTCAGGACAGGGTAACACTGAAGCTTTCTTT.

The chain uses TRBV12-3 or TRBV12-4 and TRBJ2-1; unclear D gene. The germline V and J ends were trimmed by 2 bases and 9 bases, with 11 bases remaining between them. This CDR3 contains 13 residues. CDR3 DNA sequence: TGTGCCAGCAGTTTAAAGCGAATAGGTGAGCAGTTCTTC. It codes for CASSLKRIGEQFF.

The rearrangement joins TRBV28 to TRBJ1-1, with D unclear. Trimming cost V 7 bases and J 12 bases, with 15 bases left between them. Germline CDR1 is MDHEN and CDR2 is SYDVKM. The CDR3 covers 11 residues. CDR3 sequence (DNA): TGTGCCAGCACCCTCGAATATTGGCCTTTCTTT. Translated: CASTLEYWPFF.

This clone was found once. The chain uses TRBV28 and TRBJ1-2; 8 bases map to TRBD1. Germline values: CDR1 MDHEN, CDR2 SYDVKM. The V segment lost 6 bases and the J segment 5 bases; nucleotides outside the gene matches: 17. The CDR3 totals 17 residues. CDR3: CASRPPGAGGREYGYTF. The CDR3, as DNA: TGTGCCAGCAGACCCCCCGGGGCAGGGGGCAGGGAGTATGGCTACACCTTC.

The V call is TRBV4-1, the J call TRBJ2-3, with unresolved D. Germline lookup yields CDR1 MGHRA and CDR2 YSYEKL. CDR3 length equals 13 residues. With 0 bases removed from V and 5 bases from J, the gap between germline ends came to 6 bases. CDR3 DNA sequence: TGCGCCAGCAGCCAAGATATGAGAGATACGCAGTATTTT. Its protein is CASSQDMRDTQYF.

The count of this clone is one. V and J are TRBV14 and TRBJ1-1; 7 bases are a match to TRBD1. The CDR3 length is 16 residues. The germline gives CDR1 SGHDN, CDR2 FVKESK. The V and J ends lost 2 bases and 3 bases, in that order; junction bases with no gene match: 9. The CDR3 is CASSQQFTGVHTEAFF. The CDR3 DNA reads TGTGCCAGCAGCCAACAATTCACAGGGGTACACACTGAAGCTTTCTTT.

The chain couples TRBV19 to TRBJ2-1; D remains ambiguous. This CDR3 has 18 amino acids. V was shortened by 1 base and J by 2 bases, with 18 bases between the two germline ends. Germline V gene sequence: CDR1 LNHDA, CDR2 SQIVND (reference sequence). The CDR3 spells CASSIVLSGGVTYNEQFF. For the CDR3, the DNA is TGTGCCAGTAGTATAGTTCTTTCTGGTGGAGTAACCTACAATGAGCAGTTCTTC.

There are a few counts of this clone. The chain uses TRBV30 and TRBJ2-7; no definite D call. The CDR3 is 11 residues long. Germline V CDR1 and CDR2: GTSNPN, SVGIG (reference sequence). Trimming pared 0 bases from V and 7 bases from J, leaving 7 bases between. The CDR3 here is CAWSVSGEQYF. In DNA form, the CDR3 reads TGTGCCTGGAGTGTTTCAGGAGAGCAGTACTTC.

This chain joins TRBV11-2 and TRBJ1-5, with 11 bases identical to TRBD1. Trimming removed 5 bases from V and 7 bases from J; junction bases left unmatched: 13. The CDR3 spans 17 residues. CDR1 is SGHAT and CDR2 is FQNNGV in the germline V gene. The CDR3 here is CASSPNPWTGGGQPQHF. The CDR3 DNA follows: TGTGCCAGCAGCCCTAACCCATGGACAGGGGGCGGGCAGCCCCAGCATTTT. Full variable domain (outside the CDR3, taken from reference TRBV11-2 and TRBJ1-5): EAGVAQSPRYKIIEKRQSVAFWCNPISGHATLYWYQQILGQGPKLLIQFQNNGVVDDSQLPKDRFSAERLKGVDSTLKIQPAKLEDSAVYLCASSPNPWTGGGQPQHFGDGTRLSIL.

The V call is TRBV13, the J call TRBJ2-7, with a weak D call TRBD1 (6 bases). V was cut by 5 bases and J by 4 bases, with 12 bases left in between. The CDR3 has 13 amino acids. CDR1 is PRHDT and CDR2 is FYEKMQ in the germline V gene (reference sequence). The CDR3 here is CASSDPDRYEQYF. As DNA, the CDR3 is TGTGCCAGCAGCGACCCCGACAGGTACGAGCAGTACTTC. The full variable domain, with the rest looked up from reference TRBV13 and TRBJ2-7, is AAGVIQSPRHLIKEKRETATLKCYPIPRHDTVYWYQQGPGQDPQFLISFYEKMQSDKGSIPDRFSAQQFSDYHSELNMSSLELGDSALYFCASSDPDRYEQYFGPGTRLTVT.